What follows are 18 T cell receptor beta chains derived from one specimen sequenced in a study of post-analysis software for immune sequencing data. Whole-study results and caveats: Patients had higher frequencies than controls of four to six TRBV segments, including TRBV5-6, TRBV5-1 and TRBV20-1.

Unique molecular identifiers were present in the TCR beta cDNA libraries. TCRdb reprocessed the PCR reads with MiXCR, giving one entry per CDR3 protein. The profile shows roughly 410,000 distinct CDR3 sequences, 30% to 45% of them singletons. Antigens of these TCRs are unknown. The sample consisted of blood. These receptors were obtained from a girl aged 5 to 17 with multiple sclerosis.

This clonotype was seen just once. The chain uses TRBV10-3 and TRBJ2-1; 10 bases line up with TRBD2. The length of the CDR3 is 13 residues. Germline lookup yields CDR1 ENHRY and CDR2 SYGVKD. V lost 10 bases, J lost 4 bases, and 4 bases stayed unmatched. CDR3: CASTSGEYNEQFF. The CDR3 coding sequence is TGTGCCAGCACTAGCGGGGAGTACAATGAGCAGTTCTTC.

This chain joins TRBV3-1 and TRBJ2-3; weak D call: TRBD2 (5 bases). The CDR3 length is 16 residues. V lost 4 bases and J 1 base, leaving 15 bases between the germline ends. Germline loops: CDR1 LGHDT, CDR2 YNNKEL (reference sequence). The CDR3 reads CASSPDRLEGTDTQYF. The CDR3 DNA is TGTGCCAGCAGCCCAGACCGACTGGAGGGCACAGATACGCAGTATTTT.

In regard to this clonotype: A much bigger clone sits one base away, suggesting this may be a read error. V gene TRBV5-6 combines with J gene TRBJ2-5; TRBD2 agrees at 12 bases. With 5 bases clipped from V and 11 bases from J, the junction kept 13 bases outside the gene matches. The V gene's germline CDR1 is SGHDT and CDR2 YYEEEE. This CDR3 contains 15 residues. The CDR3 bases are TGTGCCAGCAGTTCTAGCGGGGGGGCCAACAATGAGCAGTACTTC. This gives the protein CASSSSGGANNEQYF.

This clonotype was seen more than once but under ten times. The chain recombines TRBV27 with TRBJ2-1; D gene uncertain. Trimming pared 6 bases from V and 9 bases from J, leaving 9 bases between. This CDR3 spans 11 amino acids. From germline, CDR1 is MNHEY and CDR2 SMNVEV (reference sequence). CDR3: CASSTPSEQFF. The CDR3 DNA is TGTGCCAGCAGCACCCCTAGTGAGCAGTTCTTC.

This clonotype came up a few times. This sequence joins TRBV18 and TRBJ2-1, with D hard to call. Trimming removed 8 bases at V and 4 bases at J, with 12 bases between. There are 13 residues in the CDR3. Germline V gives CDR1 KGHSH, CDR2 LQKENI. The DNA of the CDR3 is TGTGCCAGCGCAAACGCACCTTACAATGAGCAGTTCTTC. Its translation is CASANAPYNEQFF.

The sample holds a few counts of this clonotype. CDR3 in DNA: TGCGCCAGCAGCCAAAGGCTAGCGGACACCGGGGAGCTGTTTTTT. Translation gives CASSQRLADTGELFF. V and J are TRBV4-1 and TRBJ2-2, with 7 bases that match TRBD2. The V gene's germline CDR1 is MGHRA and CDR2 YSYEKL. V was clipped by 2 bases and J by 3 bases; unmatched bases: 3. There are 15 residues in the CDR3.

This clonotype was recorded a few times. The V gene is TRBV12-3 or TRBV12-4, the J gene TRBJ2-7, with 8 bases aligning to TRBD2. V shed 6 bases and J 1 base; nucleotides not matched to a gene: 14. The CDR3 contains 17 residues. The CDR3 region has the DNA TGTGCCAGCAGCTTGGCCCCCCGCGGGGGGCCATCCTACGAGCAGTACTTC. It yields the protein CASSLAPRGGPSYEQYF.

The chain carries TRBV9 and TRBJ1-5; 10 positions match TRBD1. Trimming took 1 base from V and 5 from J; bases not matched to a gene: 6. The germline CDR1 and CDR2 sequences are SGDLS and YYNGEE. The CDR3 runs 16 residues. This CDR3 is CASSVYRDRGHQPQHF. The CDR3 DNA is TGTGCCAGCAGCGTATACCGGGACAGGGGCCATCAGCCCCAGCATTTT.

The chain recombines TRBV9 with TRBJ2-1; maybe TRBD2 (5 bases). This CDR3 is 13 amino acids long. V shed 4 bases and J shed 10 bases, with 15 bases lying between them. Germline loops: CDR1 SGDLS, CDR2 YYNGEE. CDR3 DNA sequence: TGTGCCAGCAGCCCCGGACTCTCGAGGGAGCAGTTCTTC. Translating it yields CASSPGLSREQFF.

This clonotype was observed a few times. J is TRBJ1-4 and V is TRBV7-9; maybe TRBD1 (5 bases). Germline V gene data show CDR1 as SEHNR and CDR2 as FQNEAQ (reference sequence). Trimming cost V 5 bases and J 5 bases, with 12 bases left between them. CDR3 size: 14 residues. CDR3 in DNA: TGTGCCAGCAGCCCCCGCGGGGCGAATGAAAAACTGTTTTTT. Translated: CASSPRGANEKLFF. The full variable domain, with the rest looked up from reference TRBV7-9 and TRBJ1-4, is DTGVSQNPRHKITKRGQNVTFRCDPISEHNRLYWYRQTLGQGPEFLTYFQNEAQLEKSRLLSDRFSAERPKGSFSTLEIQRTEQGDSAMYLCASSPRGANEKLFFGSGTQLSVL.

This clonotype was counted a few times. This sequence joins TRBV25-1 and TRBJ2-7; D gene ambiguous. The end of the DNA fits TRBJ2-5 better, so the J call may be wrong. Per germline, CDR1 MGHDK and CDR2 SYGVNS. CDR3 length: 15 residues. CDR3 coding DNA: TGTGCCAGCGGCGAAGGACGCCTCGATTTGGGGACCCAGTACTTC. As protein: CASGEGRLDLGTQYF.

The genes are TRBV27 and TRBJ2-2; no clear D. Trimming cost V 6 bases and J 6 bases, with 8 bases left between them. The germline V gene has CDR1 MNHEY and CDR2 SMNVEV (reference sequence). The CDR3 is 12 residues long. This CDR3 is CASSPGAGELFF. Written as DNA, the CDR3 is TGTGCCAGCAGCCCGGGCGCCGGGGAGCTGTTTTTT.

To note about this clonotype: A much larger clone differs by one base, so this may be a read error. The chain couples TRBV10-1 to TRBJ2-3; 8 bases align to TRBD2. The CDR3 has 16 amino acids. Per germline, CDR1 WNHNN and CDR2 SYGVQD (reference sequence). The DNA of the CDR3 is TGCACCAGCAGTGAAATTCAGCGGGGGAGCACAGATACGCAGTATTTT. Translating it yields CTSSEIQRGSTDTQYF.

This chain joins TRBV6-5 and TRBJ1-4, with D possibly matching TRBD1 (6 bases). The CDR3 consists of 15 residues. Germline CDR1 reads MNHEY; CDR2 reads SVGAGI. V gave up 6 bases and J gave up 5 bases, with 16 bases separating them. The CDR3 region has the DNA TGTGCCAGCAGAAAGGCCGGGGGGCCCAATGAAAAACTGTTTTTT. It is translated as CASRKAGGPNEKLFF.

V is TRBV4-1 and J is TRBJ1-1; D is ambiguous. V was pared by 1 base and J by 1 base, with 4 bases between. The CDR3 extends over 13 amino acids. Germline assignment: CDR1 MGHRA and CDR2 YSYEKL. This CDR3 reads CASSQVGNTEAFF. CDR3 sequence (DNA): TGCGCCAGCAGCCAAGTGGGGAACACTGAAGCTTTCTTT.

The chain carries TRBV20-1 and TRBJ2-3; 8 bases map to TRBD2. Germline lookup yields CDR1 DFQATT and CDR2 SNEGSKA (reference sequence). V trimming: 0 bases; J trimming: 2 bases; junction bases outside the gene matches: 4. The CDR3 loop spans 15 amino acids. DNA of the CDR3: TGCAGTGCTAGAGAAGGAGCGGGGGTCACAGATACGCAGTATTTT. It encodes CSAREGAGVTDTQYF.

The table lists this clonotype with a few counts. V usage is TRBV11-2 and J usage is TRBJ1-1; possible D gene TRBD1, 6 bases. V was trimmed by 1 base and J by 4 bases, leaving 13 bases between them. This CDR3 has 15 residues. CDR1 SGHAT and CDR2 FQNNGV come from the germline V gene. CDR3 in DNA: TGTGCCAGCAGCTTAGCCCAGGGGCGGTTCACTGAAGCTTTCTTT. Translating gives CASSLAQGRFTEAFF.

This sequence joins TRBV20-1 and TRBJ2-5; D is unresolved. Gene TRBJ2-7 matches the end of the DNA better, so the J call may be wrong. CDR3 length: 13 amino acids. Germline V gene data show CDR1 as DFQATT and CDR2 as SNEGSKA (reference sequence). The CDR3 here is CSARGAFLTEQYF. The CDR3 DNA follows: TGCAGTGCTAGAGGCGCTTTTCTCACCGAGCAGTACTTC.